Listed below are T cell receptor beta chains from one sample, sequenced in a study of T-cell reconstitution after alpha-beta-depleted transplantation in children. TCRdb itself ran the PCR reads through MiXCR, one entry per CDR3 protein. The repertoire holds roughly 500,000 distinct CDR3 sequences, about an eighth seen once, with more than 5.5% in the top ten. The sample consisted of PBMCs from the stem cell graft donor, taken from the stem cell graft. The receptors originated from a human donor who donated a stem cell graft to a child with combined immunodeficiency. Each CDR3 is given with its conserved first and last residue. D genes are given only for firm matches. The size field is filled for only some rows; it gives once, few, many or a size class.

CASSLEGLAGEQYF,TGCGCCAGCAGCTTGGAGGGACTAGCAGGCGAGCAGTACTTC,many,TRBV5-1,TRBD2,TRBJ2-7
CASSLNGPYEQYF,TGTGCCAGCAGTTTGAACGGTCCCTACGAGCAGTACTTC,-,TRBV28,-,TRBJ2-7
CASSPRDNRGDSPLHF,TGCGCCAGCAGCCCACGGGACAACCGGGGGGATTCACCCCTCCACTTT,few,TRBV5-1,-,TRBJ1-6
CATSTTLAGGTDTQYF,TGTGCCACCTCCACGACACTAGCGGGGGGCACAGATACGCAGTATTTT,-,TRBV12-3/TRBV12-4,TRBD2,TRBJ2-3
CASSWRTGVDQETQYF,TGCGCCAGCAGCTGGAGGACAGGGGTGGACCAAGAGACCCAGTACTTC,few,TRBV5-1,TRBD1,TRBJ2-5
CASSFRLAPYEQYF,TGTGCCAGCAGCTTCCGACTAGCACCCTACGAGCAGTACTTC,-,TRBV5-6,TRBD2,TRBJ2-7
CASSLRGRNTEAFF,TGTGCCAGCAGCTTGCGGGGTCGGAACACTGAAGCTTTCTTT,-,TRBV7-9,-,TRBJ1-1
CATSRPHDTSWSYNEQFF,TGTGCCACCAGCAGGCCCCACGATACTAGTTGGAGCTACAATGAGCAGTTCTTC,many,TRBV15,-,TRBJ2-1
CASSSKDGYEQYF,TGTGCCAGCAGTTCGAAGGACGGATACGAGCAGTACTTC,many,TRBV28,-,TRBJ2-7
CASSRDREDTQYF,TGTGCCAGCAGCCGGGACAGGGAAGATACGCAGTATTTT,many,TRBV7-7,TRBD1,TRBJ2-3
CASSQDRRTGVSEQFF,TGCGCCAGCAGCCAAGATAGGAGGACAGGGGTTAGTGAGCAGTTCTTC,-,TRBV4-3,TRBD1,TRBJ2-1
CASRVDREAQHF,TGTGCCAGCAGGGTGGACAGGGAGGCCCAGCATTTT,many,TRBV12-3/TRBV12-4,TRBD1,TRBJ1-5
CASSLSGHILSQFYEQYF,TGTGCCAGCAGTTTATCAGGACACATATTATCCCAATTCTACGAGCAGTACTTC,-,TRBV28,-,TRBJ2-7
CASSLPDRNYEQYF,TGTGCCAGCAGCCTACCGGACAGGAACTACGAGCAGTACTTC,few,TRBV5-6,TRBD1,TRBJ2-7
CASRAGSNAQPQHF,TGTGCCAGCAGGGCTGGGAGTAATGCTCAGCCCCAGCATTTT,many,TRBV6-2/TRBV6-3,-,TRBJ1-5
CASSEASGSTDTQYF,TGTGCCAGCAGTGAAGCTAGCGGGAGCACAGATACGCAGTATTTT,-,TRBV6-1,TRBD2,TRBJ2-3
CATSDLTVDNEQFF,TGTGCCACCAGTGATTTGACAGTAGACAATGAGCAGTTCTTC,many,TRBV24-1,-,TRBJ2-1
CASSLVGIRSYNEQFF,TGCGCCAGCAGCTTGGTTGGGATTCGGTCCTACAATGAGCAGTTCTTC,-,TRBV5-1,-,TRBJ2-1
CASRPTGFAGELFF,TGTGCCAGCAGGCCCACAGGGTTCGCCGGGGAGCTGTTTTTT,many,TRBV12-3/TRBV12-4,-,TRBJ2-2
CASSRERLEQFF,TGTGCCAGCAGCCGGGAGAGACTTGAGCAGTTCTTC,few,TRBV12-3/TRBV12-4,-,TRBJ2-1
CASSHSDTGELFF,TGTGCCAGCAGCCATTCAGACACCGGGGAGCTGTTTTTT,few,TRBV3-1,-,TRBJ2-2
CASTPPQGQPSYEQYF,TGTGCCAGCACCCCCCCCCAGGGACAGCCATCCTACGAGCAGTACTTC,few,TRBV7-8,TRBD1,TRBJ2-7
CSVEDESQYF,TGCAGCGTTGAAGATGAGTCCCAGTATTTT,-,TRBV29-1,-,TRBJ2-3
CATSRGDRGRDEQFF,TGTGCCACCAGCAGAGGAGACAGGGGTAGGGATGAGCAGTTCTTC,-,TRBV15,TRBD1,TRBJ2-1